The rows below give T cell receptor beta chains drawn from one sample of a study of shared clonotypes between healthy human individuals. Clones were read by immunoSEQ multiplex PCR, and TCRdb kept only the in-frame ones, dropping some. Of 2 million to 2.5 million clones detected, roughly 93% appear once; the ten largest clones hold roughly 0.39%. The sample comprised naive CD4+ T cells from PBMCs. Receptors originate from a man younger than 35 in good health. Some clones in this sample may be carry-over from other donors' samples. Each CDR3 is given with its conserved first and last residue. D genes are given only for firm matches. A row's size may be missing; if present it is once, few, many or a size class.

cdr3_nt: TGTGCCAGCAGTTGGTCGACCGGGACGGATAGCTCCTACGAGCAGTACTTC
cdr3_aa: CASSWSTGTDSSYEQYF
cdr3_length: 17
j_call: TRBJ2-7
v_call: TRBV27
d_call: -
clone_size: -

cdr3_nt: TGTGCCAGCAGCGCCCGACCAAATAATTCACCCCTCCACTTT
cdr3_aa: CASSARPNNSPLHF
cdr3_length: 14
j_call: TRBJ1-6
v_call: TRBV5-4
d_call: -
clone_size: -

cdr3_nt: TGTGCCTGGAGTGTACGGGGATCCGGTGAGCAGTTCTTC
cdr3_aa: CAWSVRGSGEQFF
cdr3_length: 13
j_call: TRBJ2-1
v_call: TRBV30
d_call: -
clone_size: -

cdr3_nt: TGTGCCACCAGCAGAGATGTTGGGGGCCTGAACACTGAAGCTTTCTTT
cdr3_aa: CATSRDVGGLNTEAFF
cdr3_length: 16
j_call: TRBJ1-1
v_call: TRBV15
d_call: -
clone_size: -

cdr3_nt: TGTGCCAGCAGTGAAGCGATGCTAGCGGGGGGTCAAGAGACCCAGTACTTC
cdr3_aa: CASSEAMLAGGQETQYF
cdr3_length: 17
j_call: TRBJ2-5
v_call: TRBV2
d_call: TRBD2
clone_size: -

cdr3_nt: TGTGCCAGCGCCCAAAGCGGTGGAACAGATACGCAGTATTTT
cdr3_aa: CASAQSGGTDTQYF
cdr3_length: 14
j_call: TRBJ2-3
v_call: TRBV21-1
d_call: -
clone_size: -

cdr3_nt: TGCAGCGTTGAAGTGACAGGCGAGAGGGGCACTGAAGCTTTCTTT
cdr3_aa: CSVEVTGERGTEAFF
cdr3_length: 15
j_call: TRBJ1-1
v_call: TRBV29-1
d_call: -
clone_size: -

cdr3_nt: TGTGCCAGCAGTTCAGCGGGCTCTGGGGCCAACGTCCTGACTTTC
cdr3_aa: CASSSAGSGANVLTF
cdr3_length: 15
j_call: TRBJ2-6
v_call: TRBV27
d_call: -
clone_size: -

cdr3_nt: TGCAGCGTTGTCAGTCGCCCGCCCAAAAACATTCAGTACTTC
cdr3_aa: CSVVSRPPKNIQYF
cdr3_length: 14
j_call: TRBJ2-4
v_call: TRBV29-1
d_call: -
clone_size: -

cdr3_nt: TGTGCCAGCAGTGGGACAGGGGGAAGACGATGGGAAGACGAGCAGTACTTC
cdr3_aa: CASSGTGGRRWEDEQYF
cdr3_length: 17
j_call: TRBJ2-7
v_call: TRBV28
d_call: TRBD1
clone_size: -

cdr3_nt: TGTGCCAGCAGCGTAAGCCAGAGCTCCTACAATGAGCAGTTCTTC
cdr3_aa: CASSVSQSSYNEQFF
cdr3_length: 15
j_call: TRBJ2-1
v_call: TRBV9
d_call: -
clone_size: -

cdr3_nt: TGCGCCAGCAGCGGGACTAGCGGAAACTACGAGCAGTACTTC
cdr3_aa: CASSGTSGNYEQYF
cdr3_length: 14
j_call: TRBJ2-7
v_call: TRBV5-1
d_call: TRBD2
clone_size: -

cdr3_nt: TGTGCCAGCAGCCATCTCCGCGGGAGGGCGTACAATGAGCAGTTCTTC
cdr3_aa: CASSHLRGRAYNEQFF
cdr3_length: 16
j_call: TRBJ2-1
v_call: TRBV9
d_call: TRBD2
clone_size: -

cdr3_nt: TGCAGCGGCCGGTGGGGGGCTAACTATGGCTACACCTTC
cdr3_aa: CSGRWGANYGYTF
cdr3_length: 13
j_call: TRBJ1-2
v_call: TRBV29-1
d_call: -
clone_size: -

cdr3_nt: TGCGCCAGCAGCCGGGAGGCCTCAAGCCCTGAAGCTTTCTTT
cdr3_aa: CASSREASSPEAFF
cdr3_length: 14
j_call: TRBJ1-1
v_call: TRBV5-1
d_call: -
clone_size: -

cdr3_nt: TGTGCCAGCAGCCCGACTGTACCTGGCTACACCTTC
cdr3_aa: CASSPTVPGYTF
cdr3_length: 12
j_call: TRBJ1-2
v_call: TRBV28
d_call: -
clone_size: -

cdr3_nt: TGTGCCAGCAGCTTAGGGGCTAGCGGGACCTTCGATGAGCAGTTCTTC
cdr3_aa: CASSLGASGTFDEQFF
cdr3_length: 16
j_call: TRBJ2-1
v_call: TRBV11-3
d_call: TRBD2
clone_size: -

cdr3_nt: TGTGCCGGTTCCGGGACTAGCGACGGGACCCAGTACTTC
cdr3_aa: CAGSGTSDGTQYF
cdr3_length: 13
j_call: TRBJ2-5
v_call: TRBV9
d_call: TRBD2
clone_size: -

cdr3_nt: TGCAGCGTCGGGGTGGAAGTAGGCTACGAGCAGTACTTC
cdr3_aa: CSVGVEVGYEQYF
cdr3_length: 13
j_call: TRBJ2-7
v_call: TRBV29-1
d_call: -
clone_size: -

cdr3_nt: TGTGCCAGCAGTTCTCCCGGGGGGGCTAGCACAGATACGCAGTATTTT
cdr3_aa: CASSSPGGASTDTQYF
cdr3_length: 16
j_call: TRBJ2-3
v_call: TRBV28
d_call: TRBD2
clone_size: -

cdr3_nt: TGTGCCAGCTCACGTAAAACAGACCTCCGGGCCGGGGAGCTGTTTTTT
cdr3_aa: CASSRKTDLRAGELFF
cdr3_length: 16
j_call: TRBJ2-2
v_call: TRBV18
d_call: -
clone_size: -

cdr3_nt: TGTGCCAGCAGCTTAGTGGGGGCCTTAAACACCGGGGAGCTGTTTTTT
cdr3_aa: CASSLVGALNTGELFF
cdr3_length: 16
j_call: TRBJ2-2
v_call: TRBV11-1
d_call: -
clone_size: -

cdr3_nt: TGTGCCAGCAGCCCCCTGATAACAGGGCTCCACGAGCAGTACTTC
cdr3_aa: CASSPLITGLHEQYF
cdr3_length: 15
j_call: TRBJ2-7
v_call: TRBV6-1
d_call: -
clone_size: -

cdr3_nt: TGTGCCAGCAGTACACTCGACAGTCAGCAGTTCTTC
cdr3_aa: CASSTLDSQQFF
cdr3_length: 12
j_call: TRBJ2-1
v_call: TRBV11-3
d_call: -
clone_size: -

cdr3_nt: TGTGCCAGCAGTGCCGGGACGAATCATTATAATTCACCCCTCCACTTT
cdr3_aa: CASSAGTNHYNSPLHF
cdr3_length: 16
j_call: TRBJ1-6
v_call: TRBV6-1
d_call: -
clone_size: -

cdr3_nt: TGTGCCAGCAGATACAGGAGGCTCACCACTTCACGGAACACTGAAGCTTTCTTT
cdr3_aa: CASRYRRLTTSRNTEAFF
cdr3_length: 18
j_call: TRBJ1-1
v_call: TRBV28
d_call: -
clone_size: -

cdr3_nt: TGTGCCAGCAGGTCGACAGGGTACTACGAGCAGTACTTC
cdr3_aa: CASRSTGYYEQYF
cdr3_length: 13
j_call: TRBJ2-7
v_call: TRBV27
d_call: TRBD1
clone_size: -

cdr3_nt: TGTGCCAGCAGCTTCGGACAGCGGAACACTGAAGCTTTCTTT
cdr3_aa: CASSFGQRNTEAFF
cdr3_length: 14
j_call: TRBJ1-1
v_call: TRBV5-4
d_call: -
clone_size: -

cdr3_nt: TGTGCCAGCAGCCAAGAACCGGGACAGCGAGGGTCTGGGGCCAACGTCCTGACTTTC
cdr3_aa: CASSQEPGQRGSGANVLTF
cdr3_length: 19
j_call: TRBJ2-6
v_call: TRBV4-2
d_call: TRBD1
clone_size: -

cdr3_nt: TGTGCCAGCTCTCAGGGGGCAGTAGCCAAAAACATTCAGTACTTC
cdr3_aa: CASSQGAVAKNIQYF
cdr3_length: 15
j_call: TRBJ2-4
v_call: TRBV18
d_call: TRBD1
clone_size: -

cdr3_nt: TGTGCCAGCAGCTTAGACTTCGCGGTCGAGCAGTACTTC
cdr3_aa: CASSLDFAVEQYF
cdr3_length: 13
j_call: TRBJ2-7
v_call: TRBV7-9
d_call: -
clone_size: -

cdr3_nt: TGTGCCAGCAGCTTAAATAGTATTAGCGGGACCGGGGAGCTGTTTTTT
cdr3_aa: CASSLNSISGTGELFF
cdr3_length: 16
j_call: TRBJ2-2
v_call: TRBV7-3
d_call: TRBD2
clone_size: -

cdr3_nt: TGTGCCAGCAGTCGGGACAGGGTGGAGACCCAGTACTTC
cdr3_aa: CASSRDRVETQYF
cdr3_length: 13
j_call: TRBJ2-5
v_call: TRBV27
d_call: TRBD1
clone_size: -

cdr3_nt: TGCGCCAGCAGCCGGGCCTCAGGAGAATCCCTCCACTTT
cdr3_aa: CASSRASGESLHF
cdr3_length: 13
j_call: TRBJ1-6
v_call: TRBV4-3
d_call: -
clone_size: -

cdr3_nt: TGTGCCAGCAGTGTTGGGTCAGGAACCTATCAGCCCCAGCATTTT
cdr3_aa: CASSVGSGTYQPQHF
cdr3_length: 15
j_call: TRBJ1-5
v_call: TRBV5-5
d_call: -
clone_size: -

cdr3_nt: TGTGCCAGCAGCCCAAGAGGCCGGAACACTGAAGCTTTCTTT
cdr3_aa: CASSPRGRNTEAFF
cdr3_length: 14
j_call: TRBJ1-1
v_call: TRBV7-9
d_call: -
clone_size: -

cdr3_nt: TGTGCCAGCAGCTTAGTACCTATGTATACTGAAGCTTTCTTT
cdr3_aa: CASSLVPMYTEAFF
cdr3_length: 14
j_call: TRBJ1-1
v_call: TRBV7-2
d_call: -
clone_size: once

cdr3_nt: TGTGCCAGTGGACTAGCGGGAGAGCAGTTCTTC
cdr3_aa: CASGLAGEQFF
cdr3_length: 11
j_call: TRBJ2-1
v_call: TRBV19
d_call: TRBD2
clone_size: -

cdr3_nt: TGTGCCACCCTATCAATCGGCTACACCTTC
cdr3_aa: CATLSIGYTF
cdr3_length: 10
j_call: TRBJ1-2
v_call: TRBV28
d_call: -
clone_size: -

cdr3_nt: TGCGCCAGCAGCTTGGGACTAGCGGCCGGGGTAGATGAGCAGTTCTTC
cdr3_aa: CASSLGLAAGVDEQFF
cdr3_length: 16
j_call: TRBJ2-1
v_call: TRBV5-1
d_call: TRBD2
clone_size: -

cdr3_nt: TGTGCCAGCAGCCAAGATTTGGCCAGTACCAAAAACATTCAGTACTTC
cdr3_aa: CASSQDLASTKNIQYF
cdr3_length: 16
j_call: TRBJ2-4
v_call: TRBV4-2
d_call: -
clone_size: -

cdr3_nt: TGTGCCAGCAGCTTAGGTGCCACCGGGACTAGATCTTTTTACGAGCAGTACTTC
cdr3_aa: CASSLGATGTRSFYEQYF
cdr3_length: 18
j_call: TRBJ2-7
v_call: TRBV7-9
d_call: TRBD2
clone_size: -

cdr3_nt: TGTGCCAGCAGTTTATCTACCGGGGAGCTGTTTTTT
cdr3_aa: CASSLSTGELFF
cdr3_length: 12
j_call: TRBJ2-2
v_call: TRBV28
d_call: -
clone_size: -

cdr3_nt: TGCGCCAGCAGCTTCCGGACTAGCGGAAACACCGGGGAGCTGTTTTTT
cdr3_aa: CASSFRTSGNTGELFF
cdr3_length: 16
j_call: TRBJ2-2
v_call: TRBV5-1
d_call: TRBD2
clone_size: -

cdr3_nt: TGCGCCAGCAGTGAGGGTGACAGGGGCGAGCAGTACTTC
cdr3_aa: CASSEGDRGEQYF
cdr3_length: 13
j_call: TRBJ2-7
v_call: TRBV10-1
d_call: TRBD1
clone_size: -

cdr3_nt: TGTGCCAGCAGCTCGAGCAGACAGGGGGAAGGGTCACCCCTCCACTTT
cdr3_aa: CASSSSRQGEGSPLHF
cdr3_length: 16
j_call: TRBJ1-6
v_call: TRBV7-2
d_call: TRBD1
clone_size: -

cdr3_nt: TGTGCCAGCAGTCCCGCCGGGACTAGCATCTACGAGCAGTACTTC
cdr3_aa: CASSPAGTSIYEQYF
cdr3_length: 15
j_call: TRBJ2-7
v_call: TRBV6-5
d_call: TRBD2
clone_size: -

cdr3_nt: TGTGCCAGCACGCTTTTCGGGTCCCTCAATCAGCCCCAGCATTTT
cdr3_aa: CASTLFGSLNQPQHF
cdr3_length: 15
j_call: TRBJ1-5
v_call: TRBV28
d_call: -
clone_size: -

cdr3_nt: TGTGCCAGCAGTCCTACCGGCGGGAGAACCGGGGAGCTGTTTTTT
cdr3_aa: CASSPTGGRTGELFF
cdr3_length: 15
j_call: TRBJ2-2
v_call: TRBV7-9
d_call: TRBD2
clone_size: -

cdr3_nt: TGTGCCAGCAGCTTAATGGACACTATAGACTATGGCTACACCTTC
cdr3_aa: CASSLMDTIDYGYTF
cdr3_length: 15
j_call: TRBJ1-2
v_call: TRBV11-2
d_call: -
clone_size: -

cdr3_nt: TGCGCCAGCAGCCCCGCGCCTACGGGACAGGGTAATGGCTACACCTTC
cdr3_aa: CASSPAPTGQGNGYTF
cdr3_length: 16
j_call: TRBJ1-2
v_call: TRBV5-1
d_call: TRBD1
clone_size: -

cdr3_nt: TGTGCCAGCTCACCGACAGAGAAAGAGACCCAGTACTTC
cdr3_aa: CASSPTEKETQYF
cdr3_length: 13
j_call: TRBJ2-5
v_call: TRBV18
d_call: -
clone_size: -

cdr3_nt: TGTGCCACCAGCAGAGAACTGGGGGGCCGCACAGATACGCAGTATTTT
cdr3_aa: CATSRELGGRTDTQYF
cdr3_length: 16
j_call: TRBJ2-3
v_call: TRBV15
d_call: -
clone_size: -

cdr3_nt: TGTGCCAGCAGTTACACAAACAGGCGCCCGGAGCAGTTCTTC
cdr3_aa: CASSYTNRRPEQFF
cdr3_length: 14
j_call: TRBJ2-1
v_call: TRBV6-5
d_call: -
clone_size: -

cdr3_nt: TGTGCCAGCAGCACACACCCCCACGGGACAGACACGAAGACTGAAGCTTTCTTT
cdr3_aa: CASSTHPHGTDTKTEAFF
cdr3_length: 18
j_call: TRBJ1-1
v_call: TRBV9
d_call: TRBD1
clone_size: -

cdr3_nt: TGTGCCAGCAGTGGGACAGGGAGCATTCAGCCCCAGCATTTT
cdr3_aa: CASSGTGSIQPQHF
cdr3_length: 14
j_call: TRBJ1-5
v_call: TRBV6-1
d_call: TRBD1
clone_size: -

cdr3_nt: TGTGCCAGCAGCCTAGGGAGCTCCTACGAGCAGTACTTC
cdr3_aa: CASSLGSSYEQYF
cdr3_length: 13
j_call: TRBJ2-7
v_call: TRBV11-3
d_call: -
clone_size: -

cdr3_nt: TGTGCCAGCAGCGTAGGGCTAGCGGGAAGGCACGGGGAGCTGTTTTTT
cdr3_aa: CASSVGLAGRHGELFF
cdr3_length: 16
j_call: TRBJ2-2
v_call: TRBV9
d_call: TRBD2
clone_size: -

cdr3_nt: TGTGCCAGCAGTGATGTGACTAGCGGGAACTACAATGAGCAGTTCTTC
cdr3_aa: CASSDVTSGNYNEQFF
cdr3_length: 16
j_call: TRBJ2-1
v_call: TRBV6-1
d_call: TRBD2
clone_size: -

cdr3_nt: TGTGCCAGCAGCTTAACTGGAGGAGCTGGAAACACCATATATTTT
cdr3_aa: CASSLTGGAGNTIYF
cdr3_length: 15
j_call: TRBJ1-3
v_call: TRBV7-3
d_call: -
clone_size: -